Given below is one T cell receptor beta chain in context. No cognate antigen has been identified for it. Per-base qualities were not stored, and no clone one base away is much larger. Its CDR3 holds 14 amino acids, cysteine through phenylalanine. Here the CDR3 DNA is all that survives: 42 bases in frame from base 1. V is cut by 3 bases and J by 2 bases, and the space between the germline ends is 9 bases. From the germline V gene, CDR1 is SNHLY and CDR2 is FYNNEI. The immunoSEQ multiplex PCR assay was used to amplify the TCRB and TCRAD loci from a standardized amount of quality-controlled genomic DNA. The amplicons spanned the V(D)J region and were long enough to cover the CDR3 and allow V and J genes to be identified. The commercial immunoSEQ service was used to sequence amplicons on an Illumina platform. As for the original processing: Corrections for primer bias and sequencing errors followed previously described methods, while TCRAD and TCRB definitions were based on the IMGT database. The repertoires were analysed using immunoSEQ Analyzer 3.0 and VDJTools for basic statistics, V/J segment usage, diversity estimates, rarefaction and pairwise overlap. To estimate diversity, the Chao1, ChaoE, Efron-Thisted, Shannon and inverse Simpson indices were applied, and diversity was also estimated on datasets down-sampled to the smallest sample. Repertoire overlap was determined by strict matching of CDR3 nucleotide sequence, V gene and J gene, and Jaccard-based multidimensional scaling clustering was applied. Entries here come from immuneACCESS through TCRdb and include only in-frame sequences with V and J called. Some clones fail to appear in such tables; in the studies checked, an unresolved V gene covers under half of the shortfall, and the cause of the remainder is unknown. From that table come the V and J calls and clone size; the DNA was used to work out D and trimming. The sample table records 75,000 to 90,000 clones; nearly 98% of these occur just once. 0.031% of the sample lies in the top ten.

The thymus tissue came from surgical resects taken out during corrective cardiac surgery. Donors were immunologically healthy infants undergoing open corrective cardiac surgery for congenital heart defects in Finland. Thymocytes were released mechanically from tissue and stored at -70 °C as pellets of roughly 8.5-32 million cells. A QIAsymphony instrument was used to extract genomic DNA from the frozen cell pellets. The data are from a study of human thymus T cells (dated by TCRdb to 2018 to 2021). Looking at the study overall: The study used under ten infant thymus samples plus four related peripheral blood samples to characterize TCR alpha and beta repertoires. The infant donors were roughly 6 to 244 days old, and the cohort included five or six males and a couple of females. What the work shows at the level of the full study, not this receptor alone: Usage of V and J gene segments appeared to be biased in both the thymic and the peripheral blood repertoires. On average, thymus samples gave roughly 740,000 unique TCRB clonotypes, whereas blood samples gave roughly 80,000. Highly overlapping thymic TCR repertoires among unrelated individuals were reported in the related research.

Sequencing used thymus tissue. This receptor was obtained from a boy under three years old with a congenital heart defect but otherwise immunologically healthy. This chain joins TRBV2 to TRBJ2-3; TRBD1 is a possible D gene, resting on 5 matching bases. CDR3 reads: CASSEARVTDTQYF. The DNA sequence follows: TGTGCCAGCAGTGAGGCCAGGGTCACAGATACGCAGTATTTT.